This TCR beta chain was documented in a study of early T cells in non-severe SARS-CoV-2 infection. As for the study in general: Chains stayed unpaired after sequencing of bulk RNA from unsorted whole blood. Findings and caveats of the study: Matching results from VDJdb favored anti-spike CD8 responses, leaving private and CD4 specificities undetected.

This clonotype was counted only a few times. The antigen remains undetermined. Attached unique molecular identifiers marked individual cDNA molecules. One entry per CDR3 protein results from TCRdb running MiXCR on the 5' RACE reads. The data contain tens of thousands of distinct CDR3 sequences, under 15% of them seen just once; the ten biggest clones take up roughly 4.6%. CDR3 length equals 13 residues. CDR1 is ENHRY and CDR2 is SYGVKD in the germline V gene. Trimming removed 3 bases at V and 1 base at J, with 4 bases between. Material: whole blood. The sequence derives from an adult who was a healthcare worker with PCR-confirmed SARS-CoV-2 infection or an uninfected control (not recorded which). This chain connects TRBV10-3 to TRBJ1-5; D unclear. The CDR3 DNA reads TGTGCCATCAGTGACGGGAGCAATCAGCCCCAGCATTTT. Amino acid sequence: CAISDGSNQPQHF.